The clone carrying this T cell receptor (beta chain) was found a few times. Antigen specificity is unknown. TCRdb itself ran the reads through MiXCR, one entry per CDR3 protein. The sample shows fewer than 1,000,000 distinct CDR3 sequences, approximately 30% of them seen only once. The data were taken from a study of T cell repertoires in cytomegalovirus infection. Source: cultured CD8+ T cells from PBMCs, taken from culture after CMV antigen stimulation. This receptor was obtained from a human donor in good health (CMV status not recorded). Some clones in this sample may be carry-over from other donors' samples.

In DNA form, the CDR3 reads TGTGCCAGCAGCTTGGATAACATCTTGGGACCAGATACGCAGTATTTT. This gives the protein CASSLDNILGPDTQYF. The chain employs TRBV5-4 and TRBJ2-3; D possibly uses TRBD1 or TRBD2 (5 bases each). The germline CDR1 and CDR2 sequences are SGHNT and YYREEE (reference sequence). The CDR3 totals 16 residues. The ends were cut back, 0 bases at V and 4 bases at J, with 15 bases in the middle.